The 27 T cell receptor beta chains below were found in one sample sequenced in a study of cytomegalovirus exposure and HLA in healthy donors. The PCR used 60 Vbeta and 13 Jbeta primers. Using immunoSEQ multiplex PCR, the repertoire was profiled, and TCRdb retains in-frame clones only, with some absent. In the table there are about 90,000 clones, roughly 67% of which are singletons. Sequenced material: PBMCs. Receptors were obtained from a woman aged 45-65 years in good health and CMV-seropositive.

The J gene is TRBJ1-6, the V gene TRBV21-1. TRBV21-1 corresponds to a pseudogene. This CDR3 is built from 15 residues. Here the CDR3 reads CASSKGGTGNSPLHF. As DNA, the CDR3 is TGTGCCAGCAGCAAAGGTGGGACTGGTAATTCACCCCTCCACTTT.

This clone turned up a few times. The chain couples TRBV30 to TRBJ2-1; TRBD2 agrees at 9 bases. This CDR3 has 16 amino acids. The V segment lost 2 bases and the J segment 7 bases; nucleotides outside the gene matches: 12. Germline CDR1 reads GTSNPN; CDR2 reads SVGIG (reference sequence). Here the CDR3 reads CAWSRGLAGMANEQFF. CDR3 nucleotides: TGTGCCTGGAGTAGAGGGCTAGCGGGGATGGCAAATGAGCAGTTCTTC.

V is TRBV4-2 and J is TRBJ1-5; no firm D call. The germline gives CDR1 LGHNA, CDR2 YNFKEQ. The CDR3 length is 14 residues. Trimming took off 0 bases at V and 8 bases at J, with 11 bases between the two ends. CDR3 sequence reads: CASSQEAGLKPQHF. CDR3 bases: TGTGCCAGCAGCCAAGAGGCGGGGTTGAAGCCCCAGCATTTT.

This clone was seen once. One end of the junction is discordant with germline, which a read error may explain. V usage is TRBV5-6 and J usage is TRBJ2-7; D uncertain. The CDR3 spans 13 residues. Germline V gene lookup returns CDR1 SGHDT and CDR2 YYEEEE. The CDR3 region has the DNA TGTGCCAGCAGCTCCTGGGCCTCCTACGGGCAGTACTTC. It translates to CASSSWASYGQYF.

The gene calls are TRBV10-3 and TRBJ2-1; 10 bases are shared with TRBD2. The V gene's germline CDR1 is ENHRY and CDR2 SYGVKD. Unmatched junction bases numbered 6, after V lost 3 bases and J lost 7 bases. This CDR3 is 15 amino acids long. The CDR3 sequence: CAISDGAGGQNEQFF. The CDR3 DNA sequence: TGTGCCATCAGTGATGGAGCGGGGGGGCAAAATGAGCAGTTCTTC.

This clone was picked up a small number of times. V is TRBV18 and J is TRBJ1-4, with a tentative D call TRBD1 (6 bases). The CDR3 contains 13 residues. V was shortened by 3 bases and J by 7 bases, with 9 bases between the two germline ends. Germline V gene sequence: CDR1 KGHSH, CDR2 LQKENI. The CDR3 protein is CASSPGGAEKLFF. The CDR3 nucleotides are TGTGCCAGCTCACCGGGGGGGGCTGAAAAACTGTTTTTT.

This clone was seen more than once but under ten times. The gene calls are TRBV6-6 and TRBJ1-1; 8 nucleotides agree with TRBD1. Germline CDR1 MNHNY, CDR2 SVGAGI (reference sequence). The length of the CDR3 is 14 residues. V trimming: 6 bases; J trimming: 6 bases; junction bases outside the gene matches: 9. In DNA, the CDR3 is TGTGCCAGCAGCCCCCAGGACAGGGTCCCTGAAGCTTTCTTT. Amino acid sequence: CASSPQDRVPEAFF.

This clone showed up just a few times. This chain joins TRBV7-9 and TRBJ1-2; TRBD1 matches 8 bases. V gave up 1 base and J gave up 6 bases; unmatched junction bases: 1. CDR3 length: 13 amino acids. Germline assignment: CDR1 SEHNR and CDR2 FQNEAQ (reference sequence). In DNA, the CDR3 is TGTGCCAGCAGCTTAGAACAGGGGGATGGCTACACCTTC. Protein: CASSLEQGDGYTF.

This clone was seen a few times. CDR3 loop: CASSLGQGYTEAFF. CDR3 in DNA: TGCGCCAGCAGCTTGGGACAGGGGTACACTGAAGCTTTCTTT. The chain links TRBV5-1 to TRBJ1-1; 8 positions agree with TRBD1. The CDR3 consists of 14 residues. V lost 0 bases to trimming and J lost 3 bases; unmatched junction nucleotides: 1. The germline gives CDR1 SGHRS, CDR2 YFSETQ.

The chain is built from TRBV27 and TRBJ2-5; 12 bases align to TRBD2. In germline, CDR1 is MNHEY, CDR2 SMNVEV (reference sequence). Germline trimming cut 5 bases from V and 10 bases from J; bases unmatched to any gene: 14. CDR3 length: 16 amino acids. CDR3 DNA: TGTGCCAGCAGTATTACTAGCGGGGGGCCTAAGGGGGGCCAGTACTTC. This encodes CASSITSGGPKGGQYF.

The chain has TRBV28 and TRBJ2-1, with D perhaps TRBD1 (6 bases). Germline V gene lookup returns CDR1 MDHEN and CDR2 SYDVKM. With 3 bases removed from V and 6 bases from J, the gap between germline ends came to 15 bases. The CDR3 spans 15 residues. The CDR3 DNA reads as TGTGCCAGCAGTTTTGGGGGCTCTGCCCCCAATGAGCAGTTCTTC. Translation gives CASSFGGSAPNEQFF. The variable domain in full, completed from reference TRBV28 and TRBJ2-1, reads DVKVTQSSRYLVKRTGEKVFLECVQDMDHENMFWYRQDPGLGLRLIYFSYDVKMKEKGDIPEGYSVSREKKERFSLILESASTNQTSMYLCASSFGGSAPNEQFFGPGTRLTVL.

The V gene is TRBV7-3, the J gene TRBJ2-3, with 12 bases identical to TRBD2. V shed 4 bases and J 6 bases; nucleotides not matched to a gene: 8. The germline CDR1 and CDR2 sequences are SGHTA and FQGTGA. CDR3 length: 16 amino acids. CDR3 amino acids: CASSSGTSGSTDTQYF. The CDR3 DNA is TGTGCCAGCAGCTCCGGGACTAGCGGGTCCACGGATACGCAGTATTTT.

The chain joins TRBV5-1 to TRBJ1-2, with D perhaps TRBD1 (5 bases). Germline-derived CDR1 and CDR2 are SGHRS and YFSETQ. The CDR3 consists of 16 residues. The germline V and J ends were trimmed by 0 bases and 5 bases, with 17 bases remaining between them. CDR3 coding DNA: TGCGCCAGCAGCTTGGGTTATGGGGGGGTAGCATATGGCTACACCTTC. Its translation: CASSLGYGGVAYGYTF.

This sequence joins TRBV5-1 and TRBJ1-1, with D uncertain. The CDR3 length is 15 residues. Trimming pared 3 bases from V and 2 bases from J, leaving 14 bases between. In germline, CDR1 is SGHRS, CDR2 YFSETQ. Written as DNA, the CDR3 is TGCGCCAGCAGCTCTAGACCCACCCTAAACACTGAAGCTTTCTTT. As protein: CASSSRPTLNTEAFF.

A note on this clone: This CDR3 is also generated by other DNA sequences in the sample. This chain connects TRBV6-5 to TRBJ2-7; tentative D call: TRBD2 (5 bases). Germline V gene sequence: CDR1 MNHEY, CDR2 SVGAGI. V was pared by 2 bases and J by 3 bases, with 8 bases between. This CDR3 has 13 amino acids. In DNA, the CDR3 is TGTGCCAGCAGTTACGAGGGCGGCTACGAGCAGTACTTC. Protein sequence: CASSYEGGYEQYF.

The rearrangement uses TRBV2 and TRBJ1-2, with 9 bases aligning to TRBD1. CDR1 is SNHLY and CDR2 is FYNNEI in the germline V gene. The V segment lost 11 bases and the J segment 8 bases; nucleotides outside the gene matches: 9. This CDR3 is 12 amino acids long. For the CDR3, the DNA is TGTGCCTCTTTGGACAGGGGAGGCGGCTACACCTTC. It specifies CASLDRGGGYTF.

The rearrangement joins TRBV7-8 to TRBJ2-7, with D tentatively TRBD1 (6 bases). This CDR3 comprises 14 residues. V lost 5 bases and J 1 base, leaving 12 bases between the germline ends. The germline gives CDR1 SGHVS, CDR2 FQNEAQ. Here the CDR3 reads CASSLTGFSYEQYF. In nucleotides, the CDR3 is TGTGCCAGCAGCCTTACAGGGTTTTCCTACGAGCAGTACTTC.

This chain joins TRBV19 and TRBJ1-2; maybe TRBD1 (5 bases). The germline CDR1 and CDR2 sequences are LNHDA and SQIVND (reference sequence). V was clipped by 0 bases and J by 5 bases, with 19 bases between them. CDR3 length equals 17 residues. DNA of the CDR3: TGTGCCAGTAGTATAGATCTTGGTACAGGCAACCTTTATGGCTACACCTTC. Translated: CASSIDLGTGNLYGYTF. Based on the CDR3 plus reference TRBV19 and TRBJ1-2, the full variable domain is DGGITQSPKYLFRKEGQNVTLSCEQNLNHDAMYWYRQDPGQGLRLIYYSQIVNDFQKGDIAEGYSVSREKKESFPLTVTSAQKNPTAFYLCASSIDLGTGNLYGYTFGSGTRLTVV.

This clone has only a few counts. The chain couples TRBV11-2 to TRBJ2-7; no firm D call. The V end lost 0 bases, the J end lost 6 bases, and 9 bases lay between the germline ends. The V gene's germline CDR1 is SGHAT and CDR2 FQNNGV. This CDR3 has 13 amino acids. The CDR3 spells CASSLDNNSEQYF. The CDR3 nucleotides are TGTGCCAGCAGCTTAGATAATAACAGCGAGCAGTACTTC.

This sequence joins TRBV25-1 and TRBJ1-2, with a possible D match to TRBD1 (5 bases). CDR1 is MGHDK, CDR2 SYGVNS, per germline. CDR3 length: 13 amino acids. V lost 3 bases, J lost 5 bases, and 10 bases lay in between. For the CDR3, the DNA is TGTGCCAGCAGTGAGTTCGGGGGTTATGGCTACACCTTC. This gives the protein CASSEFGGYGYTF.

The chain carries TRBV6-1 and TRBJ2-7; TRBD2 is a possible D gene (6 bases). The CDR3 runs 15 residues. Trimming left V 5 bases short and J 4 bases short, with 18 bases between. Germline V gives CDR1 MNHNS, CDR2 SASEGT. For the CDR3, the DNA is TGTGCCAGCAGTCCCCGGGACTTAAACGTTTACGAGCAGTACTTC. Protein sequence: CASSPRDLNVYEQYF.

The V gene is TRBV27, the J gene TRBJ2-5; D is undetermined. V lost 3 bases to trimming and J lost 11 bases, with 10 bases between them. Germline values: CDR1 MNHEY, CDR2 SMNVEV (reference sequence). CDR3 length: 11 residues. The CDR3 DNA is TGTGCCAGCAGTTTCGGGTTAGAGCAGTACTTC. This gives the protein CASSFGLEQYF.

The chain has TRBV27 and TRBJ1-2, with 9 bases aligning to TRBD1. This CDR3 comprises 17 residues. CDR1 is MNHEY, CDR2 SMNVEV, per germline (reference sequence). Trimming at V came to 8 bases and at J to 5 bases, leaving 18 bases not matched to a gene. Here the CDR3 reads CASGSATGQGIGYGYTF. DNA for the CDR3: TGTGCCAGCGGGTCGGCCACGGGACAGGGAATCGGGTATGGCTACACCTTC.

The chain uses TRBV25-1 and TRBJ2-3; TRBD2 might be the D (6 bases). Trimming cost V 4 bases and J 2 bases, with 19 bases left between them. The CDR3 contains 17 residues. Germline loops: CDR1 MGHDK, CDR2 SYGVNS. This CDR3 is CASSAMDYRITTDTQYF. As DNA, the CDR3 is TGTGCCAGCAGTGCCATGGACTACCGGATAACCACAGATACGCAGTATTTT.

This chain connects TRBV7-6 to TRBJ1-4, with 9 bases matching TRBD1. The germline gives CDR1 SGHVS, CDR2 FNYEAQ. After removal of 5 bases from V and 3 bases from J, the junction contained 7 bases not matched to a gene. This CDR3 comprises 16 residues. The CDR3 sequence is CASSRRDRESNEKLFF. The DNA for the CDR3 is TGTGCCAGCAGCCGTCGGGACAGGGAGTCTAATGAAAAACTGTTTTTT.

The chain joins TRBV19 to TRBJ1-1; D is possibly TRBD1 (6 bases). The length of the CDR3 is 16 residues. The germline CDR1 and CDR2 sequences are LNHDA and SQIVND (reference sequence). Trimming took 5 bases from V and 2 from J, leaving 18 bases between them. CDR3 sequence reads: CASSPSQRGYNTEAFF. The CDR3 coding sequence is TGTGCCAGTAGTCCATCCCAAAGGGGGTACAACACTGAAGCTTTCTTT. Supplemented by reference TRBV19 and TRBJ1-1, the full variable domain reads DGGITQSPKYLFRKEGQNVTLSCEQNLNHDAMYWYRQDPGQGLRLIYYSQIVNDFQKGDIAEGYSVSREKKESFPLTVTSAQKNPTAFYLCASSPSQRGYNTEAFFGQGTRLTVV.

The J gene is TRBJ2-3, the V gene TRBV7-8; TRBD2 is a possible D gene (6 bases). V lost 2 bases, J lost 3 bases, and 12 bases lay in between. The CDR3 runs to 15 residues. In germline, CDR1 is SGHVS, CDR2 FQNEAQ. CDR3 loop: CASSLPPAGTDTQYF. As DNA, the CDR3 is TGTGCCAGCAGCTTACCCCCCGCGGGGACAGATACGCAGTATTTT.